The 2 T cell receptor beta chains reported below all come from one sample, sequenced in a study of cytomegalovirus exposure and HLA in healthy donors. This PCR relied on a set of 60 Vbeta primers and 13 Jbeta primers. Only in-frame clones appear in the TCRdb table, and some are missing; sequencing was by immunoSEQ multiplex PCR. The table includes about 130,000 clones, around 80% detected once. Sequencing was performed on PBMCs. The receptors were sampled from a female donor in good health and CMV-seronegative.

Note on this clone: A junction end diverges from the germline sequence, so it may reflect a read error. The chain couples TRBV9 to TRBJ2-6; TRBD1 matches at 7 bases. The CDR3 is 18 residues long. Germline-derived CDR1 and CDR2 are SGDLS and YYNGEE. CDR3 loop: CASSDQTGETPGANGLTF. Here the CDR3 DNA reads TGTGCCAGCAGCGACCAAACAGGGGAAACACCTGGGGCCAACGGCCTGACTTTC.

The CDR3 here is CASRAAVQETQYF. The CDR3 nucleotides read TGTGCCAGCAGGGCGGCGGTCCAAGAGACCCAGTACTTC. The chain combines TRBV2 with TRBJ2-5; D remains ambiguous. The V and J ends lost 6 bases and 1 base respectively, with 9 bases between them. Germline assignment: CDR1 SNHLY and CDR2 FYNNEI. This CDR3 has 13 residues. Filled out from reference TRBV2 and TRBJ2-5, the complete variable domain reads EPEVTQTPSHQVTQMGQEVILRCVPISNHLYFYWYRQILGQKVEFLVSFYNNEISEKSEIFDDQFSVERPDGSNFTLKIRSTKLEDSAMYFCASRAAVQETQYFGPGTRLLVL.